The 30 T cell receptor beta chains reported below all come from one sample, sequenced in a study of cytomegalovirus exposure and HLA in healthy donors. The method was immunoSEQ multiplex PCR; TCRdb's version includes in-frame clones alone and lacks a portion of them. This table holds 55,000 to 70,000 clones, roughly 90% found once. Sequencing input: PBMCs. These TCRs come from a young woman in good health and CMV-seronegative.

The chain combines TRBV5-1 with TRBJ2-7; TRBD1 agrees at 10 bases. V dropped 3 bases and J dropped 0; count of bases not matched to a gene: 0. This CDR3 spans 14 amino acids. Germline assignment: CDR1 SGHRS and CDR2 YFSETQ. Written as DNA, the CDR3 is TGCGCCAGCAGCTGGACAGGGGGCTCCTACGAGCAGTACTTC. Amino acid sequence: CASSWTGGSYEQYF.

The chain joins TRBV5-1 to TRBJ2-5; TRBD2 matches at 7 bases. Germline CDR1 is SGHRS and CDR2 is YFSETQ. V was pared by 4 bases and J by 5 bases, with 14 bases of the junction left unmatched. The CDR3 totals 16 residues. CDR3 coding DNA: TGCGCCAGCAGCCTTGGAGCGGGGAGGGCCGTCGAGACCCAGTACTTC. As protein: CASSLGAGRAVETQYF. Drawing the rest from reference TRBV5-1 and TRBJ2-5, the complete variable domain is KAGVTQTPRYLIKTRGQQVTLSCSPISGHRSVSWYQQTPGQGLQFLFEYFSETQRNKGNFPGRFSGRQFSNSRSEMNVSTLELGDSALYLCASSLGAGRAVETQYFGPGTRLLVL.

V and J are TRBV9 and TRBJ1-1, with TRBD1 matching over 9 bases. The V gene's germline CDR1 is SGDLS and CDR2 YYNGEE. This CDR3 region has 13 residues. V gave up 4 bases and J gave up 7 bases; unmatched junction bases: 5. Written as DNA, the CDR3 is TGTGCCAGCAGCCCGGGACAGGGATATGAAGCTTTCTTT. This gives the protein CASSPGQGYEAFF.

This rearrangement joins TRBV18 to TRBJ1-1; TRBD1 is a possible D gene (6 bases). This CDR3 has 13 residues. CDR1 is KGHSH, CDR2 LQKENI, per germline. Trimming stripped 2 bases from V and 7 bases from J, with 11 bases between. The DNA of the CDR3 is TGTGCCAGCTCACCAGAGGGGGTCGGTGAAGCTTTCTTT. This sequence encodes CASSPEGVGEAFF.

This chain joins TRBV27 and TRBJ2-7, with 10 bases identical to TRBD2. Germline V gene sequence: CDR1 MNHEY, CDR2 SMNVEV (reference sequence). Germline trimming cut 7 bases from V and 6 bases from J; bases unmatched to any gene: 27. There are 20 residues in the CDR3. DNA for the CDR3: TGTGCCAGCACCCTCGACAGGCTCTTCCTAAGCGGGAGGGTAGGTGGCGAGCAGTACTTC. It yields the protein CASTLDRLFLSGRVGGEQYF.

This chain links TRBV5-1 with TRBJ2-3, with TRBD2 matching 7 bases. Germline trimming cut 0 bases from V and 2 bases from J; bases unmatched to any gene: 6. CDR3 length equals 16 residues. CDR1 is SGHRS, CDR2 YFSETQ, per germline. CDR3 protein: CASSLGDYTNTDTQYF. Here the CDR3 DNA reads TGCGCCAGCAGCTTGGGGGACTACACGAACACAGATACGCAGTATTTT.

In nucleotides, the CDR3 is TGCGCCAGCAGTCAATCGATCACGGGCTATGGCTACACCTTC. Translating gives CASSQSITGYGYTF. The chain carries TRBV23-1 and TRBJ1-2; D is unclear. TRBV23-1 is assigned to the ORF class and has an uncertain function. Trimming shortened V by 0 bases and J by 4 bases, and 9 bases separated the two germline ends. The CDR3 length is 14 residues.

The sample holds one count of this clone. The gene calls are TRBV6-4 and TRBJ2-5; TRBD2 aligns across 9 bases. The length of the CDR3 is 16 residues. V shed 2 bases and J 3 bases; nucleotides not matched to a gene: 7. Germline CDR1 is MRHNA and CDR2 is SNTAGT. CDR3 nucleotide sequence: TGTGCCAGCAGTGACCCAGATATAGCGGGGGAAGAGACCCAGTACTTC. Translated: CASSDPDIAGEETQYF.

The V gene is TRBV19, the J gene TRBJ2-3; TRBD2 is a possible D gene (5 bases). The CDR3 covers 13 residues. The ends were cut back, 7 bases at V and 2 bases at J, with 10 bases in the middle. Germline-derived CDR1 and CDR2 are LNHDA and SQIVND (reference sequence). This CDR3 reads CASNSGLTDTQYF. The CDR3 nucleotides read TGTGCCAGTAACAGCGGTCTCACAGATACGCAGTATTTT.

The chain has TRBV4-2 and TRBJ2-7; 10 nucleotides match TRBD2. With 0 bases clipped from V and 0 bases from J, the junction kept 11 bases outside the gene matches. From germline, CDR1 is LGHNA and CDR2 YNFKEQ. The CDR3 is made up of 19 amino acids. The DNA for the CDR3 is TGTGCCAGCAGCCAAGAAATGACTAGCGGGTATTCTTACTCCTACGAGCAGTACTTC. Amino acids: CASSQEMTSGYSYSYEQYF.

The rearrangement joins TRBV19 to TRBJ2-7; possibly TRBD1 for D (5 bases). Germline lookup yields CDR1 LNHDA and CDR2 SQIVND (reference sequence). V was trimmed by 5 bases and J by 0 bases, leaving 11 bases between them. CDR3 length equals 14 residues. CDR3 loop: CASSEQVSSYEQYF. The CDR3 nucleotides are TGTGCCAGTAGTGAACAGGTCAGCTCCTACGAGCAGTACTTC.

This sequence joins TRBV6-5 and TRBJ2-6, with D possibly being TRBD2 (6 bases). The CDR3 is 15 amino acids. The germline V and J ends were trimmed by 5 bases and 1 base, with 9 bases remaining between them. The V gene's germline CDR1 is MNHEY and CDR2 SVGAGI. The CDR3 region has the DNA TGTGCCAGCAGTACTGGGGGGTCTGGGGCCAACGTCCTGACTTTC. This encodes CASSTGGSGANVLTF.

The chain has TRBV4-1 and TRBJ2-2; 10 bases are a match to TRBD1. Germline-derived CDR1 and CDR2 are MGHRA and YSYEKL. V was pared by 4 bases and J by 3 bases, with 2 bases of the junction left unmatched. The CDR3 is 15 amino acids. Here the CDR3 DNA reads TGCGCCAGCAGCCGGGGACAGGGGTACACCGGGGAGCTGTTTTTT. It translates to CASSRGQGYTGELFF.

The chain links TRBV7-2 to TRBJ1-2; 8 bases map to TRBD1. The CDR3 contains 15 residues. Germline V gene sequence: CDR1 SGHTA, CDR2 FQGNSA. V lost 8 bases to trimming and J lost 3 bases; unmatched junction nucleotides: 11. The CDR3 DNA follows: TGTGCCAGCGAATCAAGGCGGACAGGGCACTATGGCTACACCTTC. The encoded protein is CASESRRTGHYGYTF.

This clone came up once. This chain connects TRBV2 to TRBJ2-5, with TRBD1 identical over 7 bases. The trim removed 3 bases at V and 1 base at J, leaving 5 bases unmatched. The CDR3 loop spans 15 amino acids. The germline CDR1 and CDR2 sequences are SNHLY and FYNNEI. The CDR3 DNA reads TGTGCCAGCAGTGATATAGGGGGCTCCCAAGAGACCCAGTACTTC. Protein product: CASSDIGGSQETQYF.

This chain joins TRBV30 and TRBJ2-7, with TRBD1 as a possible D gene (5 bases). Germline assignment: CDR1 GTSNPN and CDR2 SVGIG (reference sequence). V lost 1 base and J 3 bases, leaving 19 bases between the germline ends. This CDR3 contains 16 residues. In nucleotides, the CDR3 is TGTGCCTGGAGTGGTAAAGGGGATCACCCCAACTACGAGCAGTACTTC. Amino acid sequence: CAWSGKGDHPNYEQYF.

CDR3 coding DNA: TGCGCCAGCAGCTTGGGGACTAGCGGGGAAGGGGAGACCCAGTACTTC. Protein: CASSLGTSGEGETQYF. This sequence joins TRBV5-1 and TRBJ2-5; 12 positions agree with TRBD2. The CDR3 extends over 16 amino acids. CDR1 and CDR2 (germline): SGHRS, YFSETQ. The V segment lost 0 bases and the J segment 5 bases; nucleotides outside the gene matches: 5.

The chain combines TRBV7-9 with TRBJ2-6, with TRBD1 identical over 7 bases. With 3 bases clipped from V and 1 base from J, the junction kept 9 bases outside the gene matches. This CDR3 spans 18 amino acids. The germline gives CDR1 SEHNR, CDR2 FQNEAQ (reference sequence). The CDR3 sequence is CASSLLQGLYSGANVLTF. CDR3 DNA: TGTGCCAGCAGCTTGCTACAGGGGCTATATTCTGGGGCCAACGTCCTGACTTTC.

A few counts support this clone. Mismatch with germline at one junction end may stem from a read error. The chain employs TRBV5-1 and TRBJ2-5; a possible D gene is TRBD2 (5 bases). CDR1 is SGHRS and CDR2 is YFSETQ in the germline V gene. This CDR3 is 12 amino acids long. The CDR3 region is CASSLDGETTHF. In DNA form, the CDR3 reads TGCGCCAGCAGCTTGGATGGGGAGACTACACACTTC.

A single count supports this clone. The chain uses TRBV5-1 and TRBJ2-1; 11 bases fit TRBD2. Germline values: CDR1 SGHRS, CDR2 YFSETQ. V lost 4 bases and J lost 7; bases outside the gene matches: 7. This CDR3 spans 15 amino acids. The CDR3 sequence: CASSPLAGVGNEQFF. In DNA, the CDR3 is TGCGCCAGCAGCCCACTAGCGGGAGTGGGGAATGAGCAGTTCTTC.

The rearrangement uses TRBV6-6 and TRBJ1-2; a possible D gene is TRBD1 (6 bases). From germline, CDR1 is MNHNY and CDR2 SVGAGI (reference sequence). Trimming removed 6 bases from V and 3 bases from J, with 20 bases in between. The CDR3 is 16 amino acids. This CDR3 reads CASRQRLGANDYGYTF. The DNA of the CDR3 is TGTGCCAGCAGGCAAAGGCTGGGGGCAAATGACTATGGCTACACCTTC.

V is TRBV7-2 and J is TRBJ2-1; D call uncertain. The CDR3 extends over 12 amino acids. Germline V gives CDR1 SGHTA, CDR2 FQGNSA. With 3 bases removed from V and 6 bases from J, the gap between germline ends came to 6 bases. CDR3 DNA sequence: TGTGCCAGCAGCTTTAATAGCAATGAGCAGTTCTTC. Translating gives CASSFNSNEQFF.

This chain connects TRBV18 to TRBJ2-7; no firm D call. The V and J ends lost 2 bases and 3 bases respectively, with 11 bases between them. There are 14 residues in the CDR3. CDR1 is KGHSH, CDR2 LQKENI, per germline. CDR3 coding DNA: TGTGCCAGCTCACCAGCAGCAGGCCTCTACGAGCAGTACTTC. Translating gives CASSPAAGLYEQYF.

In this sample, this clone turned up once. The genes are TRBV28 and TRBJ2-1, with D perhaps matching TRBD2 (6 bases). There are 15 residues in the CDR3. CDR1 is MDHEN and CDR2 is SYDVKM in the germline V gene. The V end was cut by 3 bases, the J end by 4 bases, with 13 bases between. The DNA for the CDR3 is TGTGCCAGCAGTTTGTCGGGACTGACATACAATGAGCAGTTCTTC. It codes for CASSLSGLTYNEQFF.

The chain uses TRBV27 and TRBJ2-3; 8 bases align to TRBD2. Per the germline V gene, CDR1 is MNHEY and CDR2 is SMNVEV (reference sequence). With 6 bases clipped from V and 0 bases from J, the junction kept 11 bases outside the gene matches. The CDR3 has 17 residues. In DNA, the CDR3 is TGTGCCAGCAGCTTACCGCCCGGGACTAGGAGCACAGATACGCAGTATTTT. This codes for CASSLPPGTRSTDTQYF.

The CDR3 DNA reads TGCGCCAGCAGTTTCGAGGCGGGAGGGTCGGATACGCAGTATTTT. Translated, it gives CASSFEAGGSDTQYF. The J gene is TRBJ2-3, the V gene TRBV4-1; 9 nucleotides match TRBD2. This CDR3 comprises 15 residues. Germline CDR1 is MGHRA and CDR2 is YSYEKL. With V trimmed by 6 bases and J by 6 bases, 10 bases remained unmatched.

This chain links TRBV4-1 with TRBJ1-6, with a tentative D call TRBD1 (6 bases). Trimming removed 6 bases from V and 2 bases from J, with 20 bases in between. This CDR3 has 18 amino acids. Germline V gives CDR1 MGHRA, CDR2 YSYEKL. CDR3 coding DNA: TGCGCCAGCAGTCCAACAGGGAGGGCCCGGACCTATAATTCACCCCTCCACTTT. It yields the protein CASSPTGRARTYNSPLHF.

This clone was seen a single time. The chain carries TRBV30 and TRBJ1-3; no clear D gene. The CDR3 loop spans 14 amino acids. V lost 2 bases and J lost 0, with 8 bases in between. Germline V gene lookup returns CDR1 GTSNPN and CDR2 SVGIG (reference sequence). DNA for the CDR3: TGTGCCTGGAGTAAGCTAAGCTCTGGAAACACCATATATTTT. Translation gives CAWSKLSSGNTIYF.

The CDR3 here is CASSRTGIDKLFF. The CDR3 region has the DNA TGTGCCAGTAGCCGGACAGGGATTGACAAACTGTTTTTT. The chain uses TRBV19 and TRBJ1-4; TRBD1 aligns across 8 bases. Germline assignment: CDR1 LNHDA and CDR2 SQIVND (reference sequence). The CDR3 is made up of 13 amino acids. The trim removed 6 bases at V and 11 bases at J, leaving 8 bases unmatched.

By proportion, this clone is medium-sized. The chain recombines TRBV19 with TRBJ1-5, with unresolved D. V lost 6 bases, J lost 3 bases, and 12 bases lay in between. Germline V gene lookup returns CDR1 LNHDA and CDR2 SQIVND (reference sequence). The CDR3 extends over 14 amino acids. CDR3 in DNA: TGTGCCAGTAGAGTAAGGGAGGTCAATCAGCCCCAGCATTTT. This translates into CASRVREVNQPQHF.